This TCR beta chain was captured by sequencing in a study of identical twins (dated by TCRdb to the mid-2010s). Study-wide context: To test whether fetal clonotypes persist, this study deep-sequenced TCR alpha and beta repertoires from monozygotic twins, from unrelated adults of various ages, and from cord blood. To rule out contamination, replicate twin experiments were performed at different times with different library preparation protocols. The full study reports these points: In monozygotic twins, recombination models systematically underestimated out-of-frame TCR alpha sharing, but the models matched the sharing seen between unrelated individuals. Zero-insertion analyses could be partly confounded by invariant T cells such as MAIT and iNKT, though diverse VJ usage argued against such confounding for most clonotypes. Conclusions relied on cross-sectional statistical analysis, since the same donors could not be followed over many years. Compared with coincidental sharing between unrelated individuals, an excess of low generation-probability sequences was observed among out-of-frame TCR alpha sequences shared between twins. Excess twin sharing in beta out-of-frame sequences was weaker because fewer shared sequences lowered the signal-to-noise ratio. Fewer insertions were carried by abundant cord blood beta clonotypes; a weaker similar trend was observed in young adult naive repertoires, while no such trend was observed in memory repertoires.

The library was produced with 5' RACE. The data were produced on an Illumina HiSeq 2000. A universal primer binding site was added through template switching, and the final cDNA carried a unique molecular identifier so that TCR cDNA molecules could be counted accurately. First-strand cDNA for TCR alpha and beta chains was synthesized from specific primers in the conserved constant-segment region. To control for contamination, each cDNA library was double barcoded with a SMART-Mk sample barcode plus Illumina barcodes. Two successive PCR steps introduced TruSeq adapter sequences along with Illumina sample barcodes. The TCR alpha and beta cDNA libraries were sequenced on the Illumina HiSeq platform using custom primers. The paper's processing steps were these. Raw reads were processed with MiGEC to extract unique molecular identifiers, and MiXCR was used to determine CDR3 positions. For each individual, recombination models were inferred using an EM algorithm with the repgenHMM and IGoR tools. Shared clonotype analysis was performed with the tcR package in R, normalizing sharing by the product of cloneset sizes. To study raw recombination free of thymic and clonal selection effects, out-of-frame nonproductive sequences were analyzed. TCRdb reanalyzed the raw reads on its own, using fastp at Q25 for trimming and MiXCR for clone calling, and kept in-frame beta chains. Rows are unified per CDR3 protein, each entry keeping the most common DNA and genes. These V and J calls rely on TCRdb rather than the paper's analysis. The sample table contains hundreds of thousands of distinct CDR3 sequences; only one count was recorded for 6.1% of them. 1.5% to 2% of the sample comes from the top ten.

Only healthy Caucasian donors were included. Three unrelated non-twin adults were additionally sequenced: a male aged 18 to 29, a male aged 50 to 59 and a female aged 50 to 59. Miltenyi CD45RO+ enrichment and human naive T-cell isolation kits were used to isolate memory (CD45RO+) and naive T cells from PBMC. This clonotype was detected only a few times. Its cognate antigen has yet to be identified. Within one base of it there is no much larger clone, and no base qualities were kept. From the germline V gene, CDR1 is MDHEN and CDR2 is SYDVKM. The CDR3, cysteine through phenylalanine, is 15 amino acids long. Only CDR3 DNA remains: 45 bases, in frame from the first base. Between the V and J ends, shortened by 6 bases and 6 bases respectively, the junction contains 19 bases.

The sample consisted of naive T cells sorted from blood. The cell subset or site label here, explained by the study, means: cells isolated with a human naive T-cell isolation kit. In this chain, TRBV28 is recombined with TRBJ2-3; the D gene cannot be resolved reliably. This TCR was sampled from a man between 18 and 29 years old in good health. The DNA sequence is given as TGTGCCAGCAGCTCCCCGCTAGGGCTAATGGATACGCAGTATTTT. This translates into CASSSPLGLMDTQYF.